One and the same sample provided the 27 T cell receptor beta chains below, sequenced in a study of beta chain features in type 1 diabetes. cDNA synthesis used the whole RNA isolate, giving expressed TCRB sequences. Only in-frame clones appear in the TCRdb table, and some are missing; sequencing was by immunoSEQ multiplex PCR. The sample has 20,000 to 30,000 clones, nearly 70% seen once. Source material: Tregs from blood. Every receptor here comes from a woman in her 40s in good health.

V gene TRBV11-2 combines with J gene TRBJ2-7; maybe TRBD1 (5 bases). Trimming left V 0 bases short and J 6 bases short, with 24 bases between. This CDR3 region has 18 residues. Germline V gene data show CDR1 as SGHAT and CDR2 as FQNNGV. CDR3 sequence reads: CASSLEAAGWQGPGEQYF. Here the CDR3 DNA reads TGTGCCAGCAGCTTAGAGGCCGCCGGATGGCAGGGTCCGGGCGAGCAGTACTTC.

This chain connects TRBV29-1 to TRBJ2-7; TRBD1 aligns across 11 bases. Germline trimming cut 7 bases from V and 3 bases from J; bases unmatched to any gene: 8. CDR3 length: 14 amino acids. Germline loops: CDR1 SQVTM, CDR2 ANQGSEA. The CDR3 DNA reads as TGCAGCGCCCAACCCGGGACAGGGGGCTACGAGCAGTACTTC. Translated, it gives CSAQPGTGGYEQYF.

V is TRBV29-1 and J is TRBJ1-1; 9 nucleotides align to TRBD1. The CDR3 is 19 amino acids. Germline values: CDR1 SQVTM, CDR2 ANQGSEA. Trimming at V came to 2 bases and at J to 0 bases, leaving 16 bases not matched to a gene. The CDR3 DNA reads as TGCAGCGTTGAATTTCTTAGGGGACAGGGTGCGGGCATGAACACTGAAGCTTTCTTT. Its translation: CSVEFLRGQGAGMNTEAFF. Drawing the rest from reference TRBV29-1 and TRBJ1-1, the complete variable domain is SAVISQKPSRDICQRGTSLTIQCQVDSQVTMMFWYRQQPGQSLTLIATANQGSEATYESGFVIDKFPISRPNLTFSTLTVSNMSPEDSSIYLCSVEFLRGQGAGMNTEAFFGQGTRLTVV.

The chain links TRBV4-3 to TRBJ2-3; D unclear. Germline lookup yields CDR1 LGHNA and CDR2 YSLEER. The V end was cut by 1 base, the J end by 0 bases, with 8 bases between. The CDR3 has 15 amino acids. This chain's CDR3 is CASSQVLGSTDTQYF. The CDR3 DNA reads TGCGCCAGCAGCCAAGTTCTTGGCAGCACAGATACGCAGTATTTT.

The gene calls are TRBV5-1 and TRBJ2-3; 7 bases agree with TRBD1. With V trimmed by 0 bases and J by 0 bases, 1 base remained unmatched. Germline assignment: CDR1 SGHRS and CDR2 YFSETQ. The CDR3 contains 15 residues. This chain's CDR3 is CASSLGGQSTDTQYF. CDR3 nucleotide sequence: TGCGCCAGCAGCTTGGGGGGACAGAGCACAGATACGCAGTATTTT.

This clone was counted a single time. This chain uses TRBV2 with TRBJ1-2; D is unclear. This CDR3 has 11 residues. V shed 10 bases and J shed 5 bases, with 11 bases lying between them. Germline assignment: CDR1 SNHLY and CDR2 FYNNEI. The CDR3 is CAINRGYGYTF. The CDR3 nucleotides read TGTGCCATAAACCGGGGTTATGGCTACACCTTC.

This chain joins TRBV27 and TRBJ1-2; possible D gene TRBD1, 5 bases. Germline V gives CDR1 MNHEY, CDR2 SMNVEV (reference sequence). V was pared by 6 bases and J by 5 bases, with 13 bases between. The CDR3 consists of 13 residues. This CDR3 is CASSRGHGYGYTF. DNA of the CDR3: TGTGCCAGCAGCAGAGGACACGGTTATGGCTACACCTTC.

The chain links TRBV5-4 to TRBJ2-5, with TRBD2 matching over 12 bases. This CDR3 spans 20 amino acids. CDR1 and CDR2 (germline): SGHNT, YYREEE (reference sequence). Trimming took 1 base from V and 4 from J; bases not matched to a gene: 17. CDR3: CASSLNSLASGGAEGETQYF. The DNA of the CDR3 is TGTGCCAGCAGCTTGAATTCCTTGGCTAGCGGGGGGGCGGAGGGAGAGACCCAGTACTTC.

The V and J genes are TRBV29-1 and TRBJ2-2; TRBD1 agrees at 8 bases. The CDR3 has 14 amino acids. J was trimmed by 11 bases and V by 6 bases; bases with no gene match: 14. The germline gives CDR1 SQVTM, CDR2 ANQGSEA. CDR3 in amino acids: CSVRGTGQSRELFF. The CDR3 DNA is TGCAGCGTCCGCGGGACAGGCCAGAGCCGAGAGCTGTTTTTT.

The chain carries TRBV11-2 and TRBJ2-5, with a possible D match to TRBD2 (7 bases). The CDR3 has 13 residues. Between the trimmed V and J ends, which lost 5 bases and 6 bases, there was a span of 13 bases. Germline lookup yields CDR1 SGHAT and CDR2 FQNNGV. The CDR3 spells CASSPRGAKTQYF. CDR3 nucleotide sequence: TGTGCCAGCAGCCCCCGGGGGGCGAAGACCCAGTACTTC.

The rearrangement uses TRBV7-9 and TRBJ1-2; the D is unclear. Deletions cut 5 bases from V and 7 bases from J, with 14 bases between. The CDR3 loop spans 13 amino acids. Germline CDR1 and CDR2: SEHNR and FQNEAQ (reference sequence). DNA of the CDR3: TGTGCCAGCAGCGCCCGAGGGTGGGCTGGCTACACCTTC. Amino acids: CASSARGWAGYTF.

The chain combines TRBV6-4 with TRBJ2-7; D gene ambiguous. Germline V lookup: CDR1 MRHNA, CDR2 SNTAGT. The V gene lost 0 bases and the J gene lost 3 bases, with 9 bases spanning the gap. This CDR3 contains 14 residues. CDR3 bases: TGTGCCAGCAGTGACTCGCGGCCAGTCTACGAGCAGTACTTC. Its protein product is CASSDSRPVYEQYF.

The CDR3 sequence: CASSLYREGTEAFF. In DNA form, the CDR3 reads TGTGCCAGCAGCTTATACAGGGAGGGGACTGAAGCTTTCTTT. The chain is built from TRBV7-9 and TRBJ1-1; tentative D call: TRBD1 (6 bases). Germline V gives CDR1 SEHNR, CDR2 FQNEAQ (reference sequence). V was trimmed by 2 bases and J by 5 bases, leaving 12 bases between them. The CDR3 is 14 residues long.

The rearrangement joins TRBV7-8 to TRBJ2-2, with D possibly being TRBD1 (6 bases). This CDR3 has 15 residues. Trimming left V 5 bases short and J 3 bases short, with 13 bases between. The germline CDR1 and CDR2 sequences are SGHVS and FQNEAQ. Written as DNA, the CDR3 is TGTGCCAGCAGCCTTAAAGGACAGCACACCGGGGAGCTGTTTTTT. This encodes CASSLKGQHTGELFF.

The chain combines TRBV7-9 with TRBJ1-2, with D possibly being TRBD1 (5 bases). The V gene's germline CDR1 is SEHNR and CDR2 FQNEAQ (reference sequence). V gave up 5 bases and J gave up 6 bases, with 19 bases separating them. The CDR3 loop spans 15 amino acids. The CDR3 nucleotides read TGTGCCAGCAGCGCGGTGTGGGGGGTGAGGAATGGCTACACCTTC. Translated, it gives CASSAVWGVRNGYTF.

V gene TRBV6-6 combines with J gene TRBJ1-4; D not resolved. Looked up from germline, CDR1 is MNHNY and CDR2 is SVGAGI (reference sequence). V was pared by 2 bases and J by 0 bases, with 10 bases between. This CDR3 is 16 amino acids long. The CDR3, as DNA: TGTGCCAGCAGTTACGAGGTCGTTGCAACTAATGAAAAACTGTTTTTT. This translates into CASSYEVVATNEKLFF.

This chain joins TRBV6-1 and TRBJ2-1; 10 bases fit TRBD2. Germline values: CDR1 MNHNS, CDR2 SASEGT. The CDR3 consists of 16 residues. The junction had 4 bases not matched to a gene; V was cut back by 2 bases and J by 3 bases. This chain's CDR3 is CASSEYGTSVYNEQFF. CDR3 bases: TGTGCCAGCAGTGAATACGGGACTAGCGTCTACAATGAGCAGTTCTTC.

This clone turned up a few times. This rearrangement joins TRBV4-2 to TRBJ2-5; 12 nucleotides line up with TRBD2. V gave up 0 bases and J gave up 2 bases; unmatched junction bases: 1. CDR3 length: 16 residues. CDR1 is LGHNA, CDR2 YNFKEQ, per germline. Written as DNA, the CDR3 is TGTGCCAGCAGCCAAGAAGGACTAGCGGGGCAAGAGACCCAGTACTTC. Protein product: CASSQEGLAGQETQYF.

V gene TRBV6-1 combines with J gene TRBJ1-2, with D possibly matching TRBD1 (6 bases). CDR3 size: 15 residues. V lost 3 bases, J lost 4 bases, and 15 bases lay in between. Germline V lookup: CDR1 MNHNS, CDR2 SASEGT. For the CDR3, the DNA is TGTGCCAGCAGTGATGGGACATCGAGTTTCTATGGCTACACCTTC. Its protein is CASSDGTSSFYGYTF.

The CDR3 region is CASSFSLSPSGYEQYF. The CDR3 DNA sequence: TGTGCCAGCAGCTTTTCGCTATCTCCGTCGGGGTACGAGCAGTACTTC. The rearrangement joins TRBV5-5 to TRBJ2-7, with TRBD2 as a possible D gene (5 bases). CDR1 and CDR2 (germline): SGHKS, YYEKEE (reference sequence). The CDR3 has 16 amino acids. The V end was cut by 2 bases, the J end by 4 bases, with 19 bases between.

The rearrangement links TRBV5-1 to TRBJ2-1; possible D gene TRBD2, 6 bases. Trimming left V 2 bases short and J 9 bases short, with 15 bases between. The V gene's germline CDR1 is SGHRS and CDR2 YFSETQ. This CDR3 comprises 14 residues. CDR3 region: CASSLFPGDSEQFF. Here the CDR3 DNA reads TGCGCCAGCAGCTTATTTCCGGGAGACAGTGAGCAGTTCTTC.

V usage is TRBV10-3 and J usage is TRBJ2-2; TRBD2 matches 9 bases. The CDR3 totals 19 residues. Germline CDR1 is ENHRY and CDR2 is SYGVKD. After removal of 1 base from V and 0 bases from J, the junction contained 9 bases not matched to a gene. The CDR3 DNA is TGTGCCATCAGTGAGTTTCTCGGGACTAGCCAACCGAACACCGGGGAGCTGTTTTTT. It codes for CAISEFLGTSQPNTGELFF.

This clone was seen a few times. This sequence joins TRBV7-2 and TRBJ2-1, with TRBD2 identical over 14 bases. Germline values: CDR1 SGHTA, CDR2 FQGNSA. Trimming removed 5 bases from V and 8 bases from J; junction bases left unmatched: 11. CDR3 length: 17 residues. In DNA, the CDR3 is TGTGCCAGCAGCCTTGGGACTAGCGGGGGACGGCAAGATGAGCAGTTCTTC. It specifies CASSLGTSGGRQDEQFF.

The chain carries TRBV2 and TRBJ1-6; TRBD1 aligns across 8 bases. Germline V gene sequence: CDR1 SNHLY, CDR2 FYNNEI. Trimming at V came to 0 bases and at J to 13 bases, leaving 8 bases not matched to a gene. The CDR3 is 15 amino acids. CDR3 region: CASSEAGTGYFPLHF. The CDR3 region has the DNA TGTGCCAGCAGTGAAGCAGGGACAGGTTACTTCCCCCTCCACTTT.

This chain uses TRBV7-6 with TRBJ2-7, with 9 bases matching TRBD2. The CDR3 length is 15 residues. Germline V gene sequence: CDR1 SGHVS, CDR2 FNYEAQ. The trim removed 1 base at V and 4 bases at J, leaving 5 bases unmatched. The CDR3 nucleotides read TGTGCCAGCAGCTTAGGAGGGACTAGCTGGTACGAGCAGTACTTC. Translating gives CASSLGGTSWYEQYF.

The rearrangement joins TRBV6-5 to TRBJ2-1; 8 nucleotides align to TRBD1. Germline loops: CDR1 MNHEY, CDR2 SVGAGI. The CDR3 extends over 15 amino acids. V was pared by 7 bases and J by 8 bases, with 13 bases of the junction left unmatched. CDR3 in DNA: TGTGCCAGCACCCTACAGGGGGGTGTTGTCGATGAGCAGTTCTTC. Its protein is CASTLQGGVVDEQFF.

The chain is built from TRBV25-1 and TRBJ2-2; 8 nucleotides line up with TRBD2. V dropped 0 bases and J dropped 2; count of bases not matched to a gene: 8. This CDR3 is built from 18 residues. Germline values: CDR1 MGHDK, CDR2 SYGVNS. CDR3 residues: CASSEYVGRGGNTGELFF. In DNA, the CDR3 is TGTGCCAGCAGTGAATACGTCGGGAGGGGGGGAAACACCGGGGAGCTGTTTTTT. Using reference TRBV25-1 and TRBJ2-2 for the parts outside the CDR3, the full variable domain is EADIYQTPRYLVIGTGKKITLECSQTMGHDKMYWYQQDPGMELHLIHYSYGVNSTEKGDLSSESTVSRIRTEHFPLTLESARPSHTSQYLCASSEYVGRGGNTGELFFGEGSRLTVL.